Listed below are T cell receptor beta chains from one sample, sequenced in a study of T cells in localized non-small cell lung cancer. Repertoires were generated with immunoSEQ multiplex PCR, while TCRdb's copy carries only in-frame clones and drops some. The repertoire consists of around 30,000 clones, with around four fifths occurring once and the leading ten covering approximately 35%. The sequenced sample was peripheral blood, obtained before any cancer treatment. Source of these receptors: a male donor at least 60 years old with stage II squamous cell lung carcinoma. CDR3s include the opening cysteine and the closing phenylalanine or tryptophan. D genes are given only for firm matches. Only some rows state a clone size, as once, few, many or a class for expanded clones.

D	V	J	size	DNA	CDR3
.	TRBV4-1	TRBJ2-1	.	TGCGCCAGCAGCCAAGAGCGCGCCTACTACAATGAGCAGTTCTTC	CASSQERAYYNEQFF
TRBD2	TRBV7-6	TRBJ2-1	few	TGTGCCAGCAGCTCCACTAGCGGGAGCCTTAATGAGCAGTTCTTC	CASSSTSGSLNEQFF
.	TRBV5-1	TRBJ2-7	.	TGCGCCAGCAGCCCTGGGACATCACCCTACGAGCAGTACTTC	CASSPGTSPYEQYF
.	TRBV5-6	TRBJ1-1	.	TGTGCCAGCAGCTTGTGGGTCGCTGAAGCTTTCTTT	CASSLWVAEAFF
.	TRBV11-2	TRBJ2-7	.	TGTGCCAGCAGCTTAGAAAGGACTTCGACCTACGAGCAGTACTTC	CASSLERTSTYEQYF
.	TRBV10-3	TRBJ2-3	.	TGTGCCATCAGTGAGGGCACAGGAGGCACAGATACGCAGTATTTT	CAISEGTGGTDTQYF
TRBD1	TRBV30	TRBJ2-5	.	TGTGCCTGGTCGGACAGGGGGCGAGGGGAGACCCAGTACTTC	CAWSDRGRGETQYF
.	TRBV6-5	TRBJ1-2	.	TGTGCCAGCAGTGGACAACCCCGGGGTGGCTACACCTTC	CASSGQPRGGYTF
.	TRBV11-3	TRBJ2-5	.	TGTGCCAGCAGCTTAGGGACGGACAGAAACCAAGAGACCCAGTACTTC	CASSLGTDRNQETQYF
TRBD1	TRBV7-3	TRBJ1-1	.	TGTGCCAGCAGCATGGGCAGGGGGAGCACTGAAGCTTTCTTT	CASSMGRGSTEAFF
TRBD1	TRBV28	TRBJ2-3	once	TGTGCCAGCAGTATGGACAGGGAACGAGATACGCAGTATTTT	CASSMDRERDTQYF
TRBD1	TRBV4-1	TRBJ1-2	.	TGCGCCAGCAGCCAAGATAGGACAGGGGGTTACACCTTC	CASSQDRTGGYTF
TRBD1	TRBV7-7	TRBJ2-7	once	TGTGCTAGCAGCACGGGACAGGGGGCTGGCGAGCAGTACTTC	CASSTGQGAGEQYF
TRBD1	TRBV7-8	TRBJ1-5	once	TGTGCCAGCAGCTACTCCCCGACAGGGGTCAATCAGCCCCAGCATTTT	CASSYSPTGVNQPQHF
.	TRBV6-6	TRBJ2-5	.	TGTGCCAGCAGTTACGACAGACAAGAGACCCAGTACTTC	CASSYDRQETQYF
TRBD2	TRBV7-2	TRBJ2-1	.	TGTGCCAGCAGCTTAGGAGCGGGGAAATACAATGAGCAGTTCTTC	CASSLGAGKYNEQFF
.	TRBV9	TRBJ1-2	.	TGTGCCAGCAGCCCCCGGACAGAAGACTATGGCTACACCTTC	CASSPRTEDYGYTF